Below are 24 T cell receptor beta chains sequenced from a single sample in a study of shared clonotypes between healthy human individuals. Cells designated naive CD8 were CD45RO-negative and were positively selected for CCR7, with terminally differentiated effector memory CD45RA+ cells excluded. Measured with immunoSEQ multiplex PCR; TCRdb has only the in-frame clones, and not every one. Of 1.5 million to 2.5 million clones detected, roughly 95% appear once; the ten largest clones hold more than 0.9%. The sequenced material came from naive CD8+ T cells sorted from blood. The source of these receptors is a man younger than 30 in good health.

The chain couples TRBV6-5 to TRBJ1-1; tentative D call: TRBD1 (5 bases). The V end lost 5 bases, the J end lost 1 base, and 14 bases lay between the germline ends. The germline V gene has CDR1 MNHEY and CDR2 SVGAGI. This CDR3 is 15 amino acids long. The CDR3 DNA reads as TGTGCCAGCAGTCTAAATCCCGGGGGGAACACTGAAGCTTTCTTT. Amino acids: CASSLNPGGNTEAFF.

CDR3 protein: CASDELAVLIPQETQYF. CDR3 bases: TGTGCCAGCGACGAGCTAGCGGTTTTAATTCCCCAAGAGACCCAGTACTTC. The genes are TRBV11-2 and TRBJ2-5; 7 bases fit TRBD2. V lost 8 bases to trimming and J lost 1 base; unmatched junction nucleotides: 16. Per the germline V gene, CDR1 is SGHAT and CDR2 is FQNNGV. The CDR3 spans 17 residues.

The chain employs TRBV9 and TRBJ1-2; D is perhaps TRBD1 (5 bases). Between the trimmed V and J ends, which lost 10 bases and 7 bases, there was a span of 8 bases. CDR1 and CDR2 from the germline V gene are SGDLS and YYNGEE. CDR3 length: 9 residues. The CDR3 DNA sequence: TGTGCCCGGAGGGGTGGCTACACCTTC. Amino acid sequence: CARRGGYTF.

V and J are TRBV5-1 and TRBJ2-1, with TRBD1 matching 8 bases. V was pared by 0 bases and J by 7 bases, with 9 bases of the junction left unmatched. The CDR3 runs to 16 residues. The V gene's germline CDR1 is SGHRS and CDR2 YFSETQ. The CDR3 DNA sequence: TGCGCCAGCAGCTTGGCGGGCCAGGGGGCCCCTAATGAGCAGTTCTTC. It yields the protein CASSLAGQGAPNEQFF.

The chain couples TRBV7-8 to TRBJ2-1; 11 nucleotides agree with TRBD2. Germline CDR1 SGHVS, CDR2 FQNEAQ. Unmatched junction bases numbered 19, after V lost 1 base and J lost 8 bases. The CDR3 contains 20 residues. The CDR3 DNA reads TGTGCCAGCAGCTTAGTAATCCTGACTAGCGGGACCAGTGTGGTGTATGAGCAGTTCTTC. Translating gives CASSLVILTSGTSVVYEQFF.

This chain connects TRBV29-1 to TRBJ1-1; 7 nucleotides match TRBD1. Germline V gene data show CDR1 as SQVTM and CDR2 as ANQGSEA. V was clipped by 7 bases and J by 1 base; unmatched bases: 6. There are 13 residues in the CDR3. This CDR3 is CSAEDRQNTEAFF. In DNA form, the CDR3 reads TGCAGCGCCGAGGACAGGCAGAACACTGAAGCTTTCTTT.

As to this clone: The sample holds other DNA sequences that translate to the same CDR3. The genes are TRBV30 and TRBJ1-1; a weak D match, TRBD1 (5 bases). With 0 bases removed from V and 4 bases from J, the gap between germline ends came to 9 bases. The CDR3 spans 13 residues. The germline V gene has CDR1 GTSNPN and CDR2 SVGIG (reference sequence). The CDR3 spells CAWSVGGGTEAFF. The CDR3 DNA sequence: TGTGCCTGGAGTGTGGGGGGAGGCACTGAAGCTTTCTTT.

This chain uses TRBV6-1 with TRBJ2-7, with a weak D call TRBD2 (7 bases). Germline V lookup: CDR1 MNHNS, CDR2 SASEGT. The CDR3 contains 16 residues. The germline V and J ends were trimmed by 2 bases and 5 bases, with 19 bases remaining between them. CDR3: CASSEIRGARKDEQYF. CDR3 bases: TGTGCCAGCAGTGAAATCCGGGGGGCGCGGAAGGACGAGCAGTACTTC.

On this clone itself: Other DNA sequences in this sample translate to the same CDR3. The V and J genes are TRBV7-9 and TRBJ2-7; D is unclear. The CDR3 has 13 residues. Trimming stripped 2 bases from V and 0 bases from J, with 5 bases between. Germline CDR1 is SEHNR and CDR2 is FQNEAQ (reference sequence). The DNA of the CDR3 is TGTGCCAGCAGCTTACCTAGCTCCTACGAGCAGTACTTC. It codes for CASSLPSSYEQYF.

This chain uses TRBV7-2 with TRBJ2-3, with D uncertain. This CDR3 is built from 13 residues. Germline CDR1 SGHTA, CDR2 FQGNSA. V was cut by 5 bases and J by 2 bases, with 8 bases left in between. CDR3 coding DNA: TGTGCCAGCAGCGTTGACAACACAGATACGCAGTATTTT. Protein sequence: CASSVDNTDTQYF.

J is TRBJ2-7 and V is TRBV14; no definite D call. V lost 4 bases and J 3 bases, leaving 10 bases between the germline ends. This CDR3 region has 13 residues. Germline CDR1 reads SGHDN; CDR2 reads FVKESK. This CDR3 reads CASSLNPGYEQYF. As DNA, the CDR3 is TGTGCCAGCAGCCTAAACCCCGGCTACGAGCAGTACTTC.

This clone was seen just once. The gene calls are TRBV5-6 and TRBJ2-7; no definite D call. The germline V gene has CDR1 SGHDT and CDR2 YYEEEE. The ends were cut back, 4 bases at V and 2 bases at J, with 13 bases in the middle. This CDR3 contains 14 residues. CDR3 sequence (DNA): TGTGCCAGCAGCCCCGGACCGGGCCCCTACGAGCAGTACTTC. Translation: CASSPGPGPYEQYF.

The chain links TRBV19 to TRBJ1-5; D possibly corresponds to TRBD1 (5 bases). Germline V lookup: CDR1 LNHDA, CDR2 SQIVND (reference sequence). The V gene lost 3 bases and the J gene lost 5 bases, with 14 bases spanning the gap. This CDR3 is built from 15 residues. The CDR3: CASSITGLGDQPQHF. DNA of the CDR3: TGTGCCAGTAGTATTACGGGACTGGGAGATCAGCCCCAGCATTTT.

The chain is built from TRBV19 and TRBJ2-7, with D maybe TRBD2 (6 bases). Per the germline V gene, CDR1 is LNHDA and CDR2 is SQIVND (reference sequence). Trimming stripped 4 bases from V and 3 bases from J, with 10 bases between. The CDR3 runs 13 residues. CDR3 DNA: TGTGCCAGTAGTAGCGGGGTCATCTACGAGCAGTACTTC. The encoded protein is CASSSGVIYEQYF.

This chain joins TRBV6-5 and TRBJ2-7; 9 bases match TRBD1. Losses at the gene ends were 6 bases for V and 7 bases for J; bases not matched to a gene: 13. CDR1 is MNHEY, CDR2 SVGAGI, per germline. The CDR3 is 15 residues long. The CDR3 loop is CASSYDTGGAGEQYF. The CDR3 DNA reads as TGTGCCAGCAGCTACGACACAGGGGGCGCGGGAGAGCAGTACTTC.

On this clone: The sample holds other DNA sequences that translate to the same CDR3. V usage is TRBV28 and J usage is TRBJ1-2; 8 bases fit TRBD1. Germline CDR1 MDHEN, CDR2 SYDVKM. CDR3 length: 14 residues. The junction had 7 bases not matched to a gene; V was cut back by 5 bases and J by 5 bases. The CDR3 loop reads CASSLQGAGYGYTF. For the CDR3, the DNA is TGTGCCAGCAGTCTGCAGGGGGCAGGGTATGGCTACACCTTC.

The rearrangement joins TRBV5-4 to TRBJ1-1; no definite D call. Looked up from germline, CDR1 is SGHNT and CDR2 is YYREEE (reference sequence). V lost 4 bases and J lost 2, with 3 bases in between. CDR3 length: 11 amino acids. The CDR3 sequence: CASSANTEAFF. The CDR3 bases are TGTGCCAGCAGCGCTAACACTGAAGCTTTCTTT.

The chain uses TRBV15 and TRBJ2-7, with D tentatively TRBD2 (5 bases). The CDR3 extends over 16 amino acids. V dropped 3 bases and J dropped 0 bases, with 15 bases sitting between them. Germline-derived CDR1 and CDR2 are LNHNV and YYDKDF (reference sequence). CDR3 loop: CATSSTRVEDSYEQYF. CDR3 sequence (DNA): TGTGCCACCAGCAGCACTAGGGTAGAAGACTCCTACGAGCAGTACTTC.

Remarks on this clone: This CDR3 is also generated by other DNA sequences in the sample. The genes are TRBV7-9 and TRBJ2-1; D may be TRBD1 or TRBD2 (5 bases each). V lost 5 bases and J lost 2, with 7 bases in between. The CDR3 covers 13 residues. Germline V gives CDR1 SEHNR, CDR2 FQNEAQ (reference sequence). This CDR3 reads CASSLGAYNEQFF. CDR3 DNA: TGTGCCAGCAGCCTGGGGGCCTACAATGAGCAGTTCTTC. The whole variable domain, filled in from reference TRBV7-9 and TRBJ2-1, reads DTGVSQNPRHKITKRGQNVTFRCDPISEHNRLYWYRQTLGQGPEFLTYFQNEAQLEKSRLLSDRFSAERPKGSFSTLEIQRTEQGDSAMYLCASSLGAYNEQFFGPGTRLTVL.

V and J are TRBV5-4 and TRBJ2-1; D might be TRBD1 (5 bases). Trimming pared 4 bases from V and 8 bases from J, leaving 10 bases between. Germline-derived CDR1 and CDR2 are SGHNT and YYREEE (reference sequence). This CDR3 is built from 12 residues. In DNA form, the CDR3 reads TGTGCCAGCAGCCCGCAGGGCGATGAGCAGTTCTTC. Residues: CASSPQGDEQFF.

CDR3 in DNA: TGCAGCGTTGTAGGGGTCTCTGGAAACACCATATATTTT. Translated, it gives CSVVGVSGNTIYF. The V call is TRBV29-1, the J call TRBJ1-3; D possibly corresponds to TRBD1 (5 bases). This CDR3 contains 13 residues. The germline V and J ends were trimmed by 4 bases and 0 bases, with 7 bases remaining between them. The germline V gene has CDR1 SQVTM and CDR2 ANQGSEA.

This clone was seen just once. The V gene is TRBV6-5, the J gene TRBJ1-1; 10 positions agree with TRBD1. CDR3 length equals 15 residues. V gave up 3 bases and J gave up 4 bases; unmatched junction bases: 5. Germline assignment: CDR1 MNHEY and CDR2 SVGAGI. The CDR3 sequence: CASSYSGQGFTEAFF. CDR3 in DNA: TGTGCCAGCAGTTATTCGGGACAGGGGTTCACTGAAGCTTTCTTT.

The rearrangement joins TRBV4-1 to TRBJ2-5, with no clear D. The CDR3 runs to 15 residues. Trimming removed 0 bases at V and 1 base at J, with 9 bases between. Germline assignment: CDR1 MGHRA and CDR2 YSYEKL. The CDR3 spells CASSQEKVLQETQYF. The CDR3 DNA is TGCGCCAGCAGCCAAGAAAAGGTCCTCCAAGAGACCCAGTACTTC.

As to this clone: Other nucleotide sequences in the sample specify the same CDR3. The V call is TRBV6-6, the J call TRBJ2-7; D is unclear. The length of the CDR3 is 13 residues. Trimming stripped 2 bases from V and 1 base from J, with 6 bases between. Germline V gene lookup returns CDR1 MNHNY and CDR2 SVGAGI (reference sequence). CDR3 sequence (DNA): TGTGCCAGCAGTTACGCCGAGTCCTACGAGCAGTACTTC. It yields the protein CASSYAESYEQYF.